This TCR beta chain was sequenced for a study of shared clonotypes between healthy human individuals. Donation came from healthy HIV-negative adults that had no recent acute infections or vaccinations. Into CD45RA+ naive and CD45RA-negative memory subsets, the CD4+ cells were split. Trimming shortened V by 7 bases and J by 3 bases, and 13 bases separated the two germline ends. This CDR3 has 13 residues. Germline assignment: CDR1 SNHLY and CDR2 FYNNEI. Sequenced by immunoSEQ multiplex PCR; TCRdb stores in-frame clones only, minus some. The sample consists of 1 million to 1.3 million clones, about 80% of them appearing once.

The specimen was memory CD4+ T cells from PBMCs. This sample's subset: CD45RA-negative fraction. The clonotype comes from a man aged 18-30 years in good health. Some clones in this sample may be carry-over from other donors' samples. V is TRBV2 and J is TRBJ2-7; D is unclear. The CDR3 loop is CASNVETFYEQYF. The CDR3 nucleotides read TGTGCCAGCAACGTAGAAACATTCTACGAGCAGTACTTC.